The rows below give T cell receptor beta chains drawn from one sample of a study of breast tumors, draining lymph nodes, adjacent tissues. In TCRdb, the multiplex PCR reads were re-called with MiXCR into one record per CDR3 protein. The sample lists about 230,000 distinct CDR3 sequences, roughly 32% seen once, with 1.3% to 1.5% in the top ten. Sequenced sample: axillary lymph node tissue. The receptors here all came from a female donor with breast cancer. Some clones in this sample may be carry-over from other donors' samples. Both conserved end residues are part of each CDR3. D genes are given only for firm matches. Clone size is given for some rows only: seen once, a few or many times, or a class if the clone is expanded.

d_gene	v_gene	abundance	j_gene	CDR3nt	CDR3aa
TRBD2	TRBV20-1	.	TRBJ2-1	TGCAGTGCCCCAGCGGGGAGCTCCTACAATGAGCAGTTCTTC	CSAPAGSSYNEQFF
TRBD2	TRBV7-9	many	TRBJ2-5	TGTGCCAGCAGCTTCCCGGTACTAGCGGGACGAGAGACCCAGTGCTTC	CASSFPVLAGRETQCF
.	TRBV2	.	TRBJ2-3	TGTGCCAGCACCCTGGGGAGCGAGAGAACAGATACGCAGTACTTT	CASTLGSERTDTQYF
TRBD2	TRBV4-1	.	TRBJ2-1	TGCGCCAGCAGCACCCAGCGGGAGGGCAATGAGCAGTTCTTC	CASSTQREGNEQFF
TRBD1	TRBV20-1	once	TRBJ2-6	TGCAGTGTCCCCAAGGGGGCCGATGGGCTGACTTTC	CSVPKGADGLTF
.	TRBV20-1	.	TRBJ1-5	TGCAGTGCTAGAGAAGGGTCAGGGGCGACTCAGCCCCAGCATTTT	CSAREGSGATQPQHF
TRBD2	TRBV20-1	many	TRBJ2-1	TGCAGTGCTAGAGATCGGGCGGGGACTAGCGGGAGGGCCGGGTATAATGAGCAGTTCTTC	CSARDRAGTSGRAGYNEQFF
TRBD1	TRBV25-1	.	TRBJ1-5	TGTGCCAGCAGTGACCCCAGGGACAGGGCCAATCAGCCCCAGCATTTT	CASSDPRDRANQPQHF
TRBD1	TRBV7-8	many	TRBJ1-6	TGTGCCAGCAGCTTAGCCGGCAGGGGGCCTTCACCCCTCCACTTT	CASSLAGRGPSPLHF
TRBD2	TRBV6-6	.	TRBJ2-5	TGTGCCAGCAGTCACCCACTGGGGACTAGCCCTCGCCAAGAGACCCAGTACTTC	CASSHPLGTSPRQETQYF
.	TRBV19	many	TRBJ1-4	TGTGCCAGTAGTACGACAGCGATAACTAATGAAAAACTGTTTTTT	CASSTTAITNEKLFF
TRBD1	TRBV20-1	few	TRBJ1-1	TGCAGTGCTAGAGCCTCTAGGACAGGATTCACTGAAGCTTTCTTT	CSARASRTGFTEAFF
TRBD1	TRBV5-6	many	TRBJ2-5	TGTGCCAGCAGCTACCGGACAGGGGTACAAGAGACCCAGTACTTC	CASSYRTGVQETQYF
.	TRBV12-3/TRBV12-4	many	TRBJ2-2	TGTGCCAGCAGTTTTGGGTACACCGGGGAGCTGTTTTTT	CASSFGYTGELFF
.	TRBV6-6	.	TRBJ1-5	TGTGCCAGCATTCCCGGGGATAAGTTCGGTCAGCCCCAGCATTTT	CASIPGDKFGQPQHF
.	TRBV24-1	many	TRBJ1-2	TGTGCCACCCGGGGGCGGGGTACTAACTATGGCTACACCTTC	CATRGRGTNYGYTF
.	TRBV7-2	many	TRBJ2-7	TGTGCCAGCAGCTCTATTTGGGGAGACGAGCAGTACTTC	CASSSIWGDEQYF
TRBD2	TRBV9	.	TRBJ2-3	TGTGCCAGCAGCGCTCATAGCGGGGGGACTGCCTTCACAGATACGCAGTATTTT	CASSAHSGGTAFTDTQYF
.	TRBV6-5	many	TRBJ1-4	TGTGCCAGCAGTTACAGGGCTGGAGCCTATGAAAAACTGTTTTTT	CASSYRAGAYEKLFF
.	TRBV20-1	.	TRBJ1-1	TGCAGTGCTAGAGACAGGGCTGAAGCTTTCTTT	CSARDRAEAFF
TRBD1	TRBV6-1	.	TRBJ1-3	TGTGCCAGCAGGCGACAGGGCTATGGAAACACCATATATTTT	CASRRQGYGNTIYF
TRBD2	TRBV11-1	many	TRBJ2-5	TGTGCCAGCAGCACCCGACTAGCAGAGGGAGAGACCCAGTACTTC	CASSTRLAEGETQYF
TRBD2	TRBV6-1	.	TRBJ2-2	TGTGCCAGCAGTAAGGGACTAGCTCAGCCCGGGGAGCTGTTTTTT	CASSKGLAQPGELFF
.	TRBV29-1	.	TRBJ2-1	TGCAGCGCCTACATCCGGAGCTCCTACAATGAGCAGTTCTTC	CSAYIRSSYNEQFF
TRBD1	TRBV9	.	TRBJ1-6	TGTGCCAGCAGGGGACAGGGGGCGTATAATTCACCCCACCACTTT	CASRGQGAYNSPHHF
TRBD1	TRBV13	.	TRBJ1-3	TGTGCCAGCAGCAACCAAGGGGGCGGAAACACCGTATATTTT	CASSNQGGGNTVYF
TRBD2	TRBV12-3/TRBV12-4	many	TRBJ2-1	TGTGCCAGCAGTTTGGCGGGGGGCGAACGCAATGAGCAGTTCTTC	CASSLAGGERNEQFF
.	TRBV19	many	TRBJ1-4	TGTGCCAGTAGTCGGAGTGCAACTAATGAAAAACTGTTTTTT	CASSRSATNEKLFF
TRBD2	TRBV7-6	many	TRBJ2-5	TGTGCCAGCAGCTCGAATAGCGGGACCCAAGAGACCCAGTACTTC	CASSSNSGTQETQYF
.	TRBV29-1	.	TRBJ1-2	TGCAGCGTGTACAGGGACTATGGCTACACCTTC	CSVYRDYGYTF
TRBD2	TRBV2	many	TRBJ2-5	TGTGCCAGCAGTGAAGCTGTGGGTACTAGCGGGAGGAGCCGTCGGGAGACCCAGTACTTC	CASSEAVGTSGRSRRETQYF
TRBD2	TRBV5-8	many	TRBJ2-7	TGTGCCAGCAGCTTCGGACTAGCAGGCTACGAGCAGTACTTC	CASSFGLAGYEQYF
TRBD2	TRBV7-9	many	TRBJ2-7	TGTGCCAGCAGCAACGGAGCGGGGAACACCTACGAGCAGTACTTC	CASSNGAGNTYEQYF